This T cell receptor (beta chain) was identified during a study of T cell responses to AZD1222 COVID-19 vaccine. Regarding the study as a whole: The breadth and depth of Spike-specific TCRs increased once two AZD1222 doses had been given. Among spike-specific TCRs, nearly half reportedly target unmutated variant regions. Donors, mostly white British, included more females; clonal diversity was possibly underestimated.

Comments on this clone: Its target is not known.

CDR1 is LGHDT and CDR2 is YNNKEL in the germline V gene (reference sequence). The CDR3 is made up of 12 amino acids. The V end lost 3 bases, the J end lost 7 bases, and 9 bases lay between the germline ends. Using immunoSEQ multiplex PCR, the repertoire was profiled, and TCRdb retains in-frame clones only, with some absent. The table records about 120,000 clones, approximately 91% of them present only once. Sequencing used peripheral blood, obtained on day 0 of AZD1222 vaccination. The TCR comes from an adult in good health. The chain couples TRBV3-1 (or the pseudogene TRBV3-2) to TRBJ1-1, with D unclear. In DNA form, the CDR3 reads TGTGCCAGCAGCCACCTTAGCCGTGAAGCTTTCTTT. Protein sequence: CASSHLSREAFF.